This T cell receptor beta chain was documented in a study of pediatric ulcerative colitis. The survey-level immunoSEQ assay was used. Sequencing depth was up to 500,000 reads per sample. Data came from immunoSEQ multiplex PCR; TCRdb stores just in-frame clones and leaves some out. Of more than 10,000 clones in the sample, about 74% were seen once. During colonoscopy, one to two rectal pinch biopsies were collected. From germline, CDR1 is SSHAT and CDR2 FNYEAQ (reference sequence). This CDR3 region has 15 residues. Notes on the study in general: No controls had the two rectal clonotypes shared by ulcerative colitis patients. Rectal repertoires separated controls, mild-moderate and acute severe colitis.

Concerning this clone itself: What it binds is not known. Germline and junction disagree at one end, which may indicate a read error.

The chain links TRBV7-7 to TRBJ2-5, with D uncertain. This receptor was taken from a boy between 10 and 17 years old who was a control in a study of pediatric ulcerative colitis. Specimen: gut tissue. Written as DNA, the CDR3 is TGTGCTAGCAGCTTAAATTTAGGGCCCCCCCGGACCCAGTACTTC. It is translated as CASSLNLGPPRTQYF.